What follows describes a single T cell receptor beta chain. Its antigen remains unidentified. Within one base of it there is no much larger clone, and no base qualities were kept. All of the isolated RNA was reverse transcribed with the High Capacity cDNA Reverse Transcription Kit, so expressed TCRB transcripts were sequenced. Naive, central memory and regulatory T cell samples underwent deep immunoSEQ sequencing, averaging around 3.9 million total reads per sample. Sorted cells were lysed in RLT buffer and RNA was extracted with DNase-treated RNeasy Micro or Mini kits, depending on cell number. To prevent cross-contamination, every cell subset was processed on its own, while patient and healthy donor samples were processed together. The immunoSEQ multiplex PCR was used to amplify TCRB sequences from cDNA, yielding 87-bp fragments that span the CDR3 region. Sequencing of the amplicons was performed on the Illumina HiSeq platform. As for how the authors treated the data: PCR bias was corrected computationally using synthetic template baselines, and reads within Hamming distance 2 were collapsed, with unmergeable singletons discarded. By aligning reads against IMGT, V, D and J genes, CDR3 length, and insertions or deletions at six rearrangement sites were assigned. Within each subset, clonotype counts were normalized to sorted cell number, after which true diversity and Gini coefficients were computed with the tcR R package. Repertoire sharing was quantified using the overlap coefficient calculated on TCRB nucleotide sequences. TCRdb obtained this table from immuneACCESS and retained in-frame rearrangements with V and J assigned. These tables miss some clones; where compared with another copy, unresolved V genes account for less than half of the shortfall, and the remainder is unexplained. V, J and clone size reflect that table, while D and trimming were determined from the DNA. The sample has about 23,000 clones on record, about 69% of them singletons. Roughly 4.5% of the sample lies in the top ten.

Each donor gave one peripheral blood draw, averaging approximately 0.12 L, which was collected into heparinised tubes. A BD FACSAria II was used to sort naive, central memory, regulatory and stem cell-like memory CD4+ T cells with a panel that included CD45RO, CCR7, CD25, CD127, CD95 and CD27. Purity was above 98% for every sorted population. PBMCs were isolated right away by Lymphoprep density gradient centrifugation and were stained directly, without culture. So that batch effects would be minimized, each experiment stained and sorted samples in pairs, pairing one healthy donor with one patient. The sample comes from a study of beta chain features in type 1 diabetes (dated by TCRdb to 2016 to 2019). Study-level background: Mean age, gender distribution, total cell number and subset yield were not different between patients and healthy donors. A total of around 100 million sorted cells were examined across all samples, and RNA yield correlated strongly with the number of cells per subset. In the study, recently diagnosed type 1 diabetes patients and matched healthy donors were compared on the TCRB repertoires of their sorted circulating CD4+ T cell subsets. Whereas all 30 or so donors provided naive and central memory subsets, regulatory and stem cell-like memory subsets were isolated from just 8 patients and about 8 healthy donors.

Overall results and qualifications from the work: PCR may preferentially amplify shorter templates, but because patient and control samples were amplified and corrected together, any resulting skew would affect both groups equally. Because cDNA rather than genomic DNA was sequenced, highly expressing activated cells could have been over-represented, although no difference in activation and CD3 levels was found between groups. The naive, central memory and regulatory TCRB repertoires appeared to resemble one another more closely among patients than among healthy donors. Patients with type 1 diabetes made fewer insertions and deleted more nucleotides at VDJ recombination sites, implying thymic rearrangement abnormalities. Because the HLA sub-analyses included only small numbers of individuals, any influence of HLA type on TCRB rearrangement was left unresolved. In all four CD4+ subsets, TCRB CDR3 length was moderately but significantly shorter in type 1 diabetes patients.

Compared with germline, V lacks 3 bases and J lacks 5 bases; bases without a gene match: 0. CDR1 SGHDT and CDR2 YYEEEE are derived from the germline V gene. Spanning cysteine to phenylalanine, the CDR3 consists of 12 amino acids. The read is trimmed to its CDR3 DNA, 36 bases read in frame from base 1. This receptor chain uses TRBV5-6 and TRBJ2-3, with 7 middle bases fitting TRBD2. The source material was Tregs from blood. This specimen's cell subset or site label, per the study, means: regulatory CD4+ T cells. The source is a man aged 18 to 35 with type 1 diabetes. For the CDR3, the sequence is CASSSGGDTQYF. The DNA sequence is given as TGTGCCAGCAGCTCGGGGGGAGATACGCAGTATTTT.